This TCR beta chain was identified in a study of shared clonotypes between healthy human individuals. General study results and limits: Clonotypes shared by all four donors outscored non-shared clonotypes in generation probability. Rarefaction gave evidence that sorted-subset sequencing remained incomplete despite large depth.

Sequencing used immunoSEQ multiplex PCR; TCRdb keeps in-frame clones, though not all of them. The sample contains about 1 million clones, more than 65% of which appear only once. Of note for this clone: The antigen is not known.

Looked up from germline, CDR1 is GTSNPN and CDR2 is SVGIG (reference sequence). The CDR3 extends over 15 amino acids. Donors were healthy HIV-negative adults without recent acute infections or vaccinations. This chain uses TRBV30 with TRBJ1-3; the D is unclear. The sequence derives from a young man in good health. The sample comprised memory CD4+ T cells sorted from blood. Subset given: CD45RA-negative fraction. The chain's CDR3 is CAATGPILTGNTIYF. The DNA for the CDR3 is TGTGCAGCGACCGGGCCGATACTTACTGGAAACACCATATATTTT.